The 27 T cell receptor beta chains listed next were all sequenced from one sample in a study of chemoradiotherapy in HPV16-positive cancers. Profiled with immunoSEQ multiplex PCR; TCRdb holds only in-frame clones, not every one. The sample includes over 8,000 clones, roughly nine tenths seen only once; the top ten take over 9%. The sequences come from blood, collected from a patient who underwent chemoradiotherapy. The receptors stem from a human donor with HPV-associated anogenital cancer.

The chain combines TRBV7-8 with TRBJ1-3; the D gene is possibly TRBD1 (5 bases). Germline V gives CDR1 SGHVS, CDR2 FQNEAQ. V was clipped by 5 bases and J by 0 bases, with 20 bases between them. CDR3 length equals 18 residues. The CDR3 protein is CASSIPTRDRYSGNTIYF. The CDR3 bases are TGTGCCAGCAGCATACCAACACGGGACCGATACTCTGGAAACACCATATATTTT. Together with reference TRBV7-8 and TRBJ1-3, the CDR3 gives the full variable domain: GAGVSQSPRYKVAKRGQDVALRCDPISGHVSLFWYQQALGQGPEFLTYFQNEAQLDKSGLPSDRFFAERPEGSVSTLKIQRTQQEDSAVYLCASSIPTRDRYSGNTIYFGEGSWLTVV.

This chain connects TRBV5-1 to TRBJ2-3; 12 bases agree with TRBD2. The length of the CDR3 is 14 residues. Germline V gene sequence: CDR1 SGHRS, CDR2 YFSETQ. Trimming cost V 5 bases and J 5 bases; bases outside gene matches: 3. CDR3 in DNA: TGCGCCAGCAGTTCGACTAGCGGGGGAGATACGCAGTATTTT. It is translated as CASSSTSGGDTQYF.

The CDR3 coding sequence is TGCGCCAGCAGTGAGTCGATTTTCTATCAGCCCCAGCATTTT. This sequence encodes CASSESIFYQPQHF. The rearrangement joins TRBV10-2 to TRBJ1-5; D ambiguous. V was trimmed by 0 bases and J by 5 bases, leaving 8 bases between them. Germline V lookup: CDR1 WSHSY, CDR2 SAAADI. The CDR3 totals 14 residues.

The chain has TRBV11-3 and TRBJ2-1; 10 bases line up with TRBD2. V shed 5 bases, J shed 8 bases, and the junction held 12 bases outside the gene matches. This CDR3 has 16 amino acids. CDR1 and CDR2 (germline): SGHNT, YENEEA. CDR3 amino acids: CASSASSAGGPYEQFF. The CDR3 bases are TGTGCCAGCAGCGCCTCCTCAGCGGGGGGGCCATATGAGCAGTTCTTC.

The rearrangement uses TRBV5-1 and TRBJ1-1, with TRBD1 identical over 10 bases. The V gene end was trimmed by 4 bases and the J gene end by 2 bases; junction bases not matched to a gene: 2. Germline V gene lookup returns CDR1 SGHRS and CDR2 YFSETQ. The CDR3 has 14 residues. Written as DNA, the CDR3 is TGCGCCAGCAGCCGACAGGGGGCCAACACTGAAGCTTTCTTT. Its protein is CASSRQGANTEAFF.

The chain carries TRBV6-5 and TRBJ2-2, with a possible D match to TRBD1 (5 bases). Germline V lookup: CDR1 MNHEY, CDR2 SVGAGI. V shed 6 bases and J shed 0 bases, with 8 bases lying between them. The CDR3 covers 14 residues. Written as DNA, the CDR3 is TGTGCCAGCAGGACAGCCTCGAACACCGGGGAGCTGTTTTTT. Translated: CASRTASNTGELFF.

The chain has TRBV7-2 and TRBJ2-2; D not resolved. Trimming stripped 5 bases from V and 6 bases from J, with 10 bases between. Germline V gives CDR1 SGHTA, CDR2 FQGNSA. The length of the CDR3 is 13 residues. The CDR3 sequence: CASSPAPSGELFF. The CDR3 nucleotides read TGTGCCAGCAGCCCGGCCCCCTCCGGGGAGCTGTTTTTT.

The chain uses TRBV6-6 and TRBJ2-7, with 9 bases that match TRBD1. Losses at the gene ends were 5 bases for V and 6 bases for J; bases not matched to a gene: 11. The CDR3 has 15 amino acids. Germline CDR1 and CDR2: MNHNY and SVGAGI (reference sequence). CDR3 region: CASSRQQGAWVEQYF. CDR3 bases: TGTGCCAGCAGTCGCCAACAGGGGGCTTGGGTCGAGCAGTACTTC.

The J gene is TRBJ1-5, the V gene TRBV15; D is perhaps TRBD1 (6 bases). The V gene lost 3 bases and the J gene lost 3 bases, with 12 bases spanning the gap. Germline V gene sequence: CDR1 LNHNV, CDR2 YYDKDF (reference sequence). The CDR3 totals 15 residues. The CDR3 DNA follows: TGTGCCACCAGCAGGTCCGGACAGAACAATCAGCCCCAGCATTTT. This gives the protein CATSRSGQNNQPQHF.

The CDR3 DNA follows: TGTGCCAGCAGCTTCGTCGCACCGGGACAGGGTTACGAGCAGTACTTC. Protein product: CASSFVAPGQGYEQYF. This chain connects TRBV7-8 to TRBJ2-5, with 9 bases aligning to TRBD1. The J call may not be correct, given that the DNA end is closer to TRBJ2-7. The CDR3 has 16 residues. Germline CDR1 SGHVS, CDR2 FQNEAQ.

The chain uses TRBV9 and TRBJ1-3; D remains ambiguous. Germline CDR1 is SGDLS and CDR2 is YYNGEE. There are 14 residues in the CDR3. Deletions cut 0 bases from V and 8 bases from J, with 12 bases between. CDR3 in DNA: TGTGCCAGCAGCGTAGGTGAAGGGCGGGACACCATATATTTT. This translates into CASSVGEGRDTIYF.

The chain joins TRBV4-3 to TRBJ2-6, with TRBD1 as a possible D gene (5 bases). Germline V gene data show CDR1 as LGHNA and CDR2 as YSLEER. V was pared by 2 bases and J by 0 bases, with 11 bases between. This CDR3 has 17 residues. In DNA, the CDR3 is TGCGCCAGCAGCCAAAGAGGTGACAGCTCTGGGGCCAACGTCCTGACTTTC. Its translation is CASSQRGDSSGANVLTF.

This sequence joins TRBV12-2 and TRBJ2-7; TRBD1 was called by the table and not checked on the DNA. TRBV12-2 is flagged as a pseudogene. The CDR3 contains 15 residues. Here the CDR3 reads CASRPPQAGGREQYF. The CDR3 region has the DNA TGTGCAAGTCGCCCTCCTCAAGCAGGGGGGCGCGAGCAGTACTTC.

The chain recombines TRBV10-3 with TRBJ2-3, with D uncertain. V was trimmed by 0 bases and J by 0 bases, leaving 19 bases between them. This CDR3 has 19 amino acids. Germline CDR1 and CDR2: ENHRY and SYGVKD. For the CDR3, the DNA is TGTGCCATCAGTGAGTCCCCGATGGCCCTCTTACGTAGCACAGATACGCAGTATTTT. Translated, it gives CAISESPMALLRSTDTQYF.

This chain links TRBV9 with TRBJ1-2; D not certain. The CDR3 sequence is 14 residues long. Germline V gene data show CDR1 as SGDLS and CDR2 as YYNGEE. The ends were cut back, 0 bases at V and 5 bases at J, with 11 bases in the middle. The CDR3 sequence: CASSVADGPYGYTF. In DNA, the CDR3 is TGTGCCAGCAGCGTAGCTGATGGTCCTTATGGCTACACCTTC.

The chain is built from TRBV27 and TRBJ2-3, with D perhaps TRBD2 (7 bases). V gave up 3 bases and J gave up 2 bases, with 12 bases separating them. Germline V gene sequence: CDR1 MNHEY, CDR2 SMNVEV (reference sequence). The CDR3 is made up of 15 amino acids. CDR3 protein: CASSLGGRPTDTQYF. DNA of the CDR3: TGTGCCAGCAGTTTGGGGGGGCGGCCCACAGATACGCAGTATTTT.

For the CDR3, the DNA is TGCGCCAGCAGCCAAGGTATTAGGGACATCGAGGCCGGGGAGCTGTTTTTT. Protein sequence: CASSQGIRDIEAGELFF. The V gene is TRBV4-3, the J gene TRBJ2-2; D perhaps matches TRBD1 (6 bases). This CDR3 region has 17 residues. V was pared by 1 base and J by 6 bases, with 18 bases between. Germline-derived CDR1 and CDR2 are LGHNA and YSLEER.

This chain uses TRBV7-9 with TRBJ1-5, with TRBD1 matching 7 bases. Germline CDR1 reads SEHNR; CDR2 reads FQNEAQ (reference sequence). Trimming removed 4 bases from V and 4 bases from J; junction bases left unmatched: 13. There are 17 residues in the CDR3. DNA of the CDR3: TGTGCCAGCAGCTCAGACGGGGTCTTGACAGGGAATCAGCCCCAGCATTTT. Its protein product is CASSSDGVLTGNQPQHF.

The chain has TRBV6-1 and TRBJ2-7, with TRBD2 matching 11 bases. The germline V gene has CDR1 MNHNS and CDR2 SASEGT. The CDR3 is 16 residues long. V was clipped by 4 bases and J by 7 bases; unmatched bases: 12. The CDR3 DNA follows: TGTGCCAGCAGTGTAGTTACTAGCGGGGGCCCCGCGGAGCAGTACTTC. Translation: CASSVVTSGGPAEQYF.

The V call is TRBV2, the J call TRBJ2-5; TRBD2 might be the D (6 bases). Germline CDR1 reads SNHLY; CDR2 reads FYNNEI. This CDR3 region has 15 residues. V lost 2 bases and J 3 bases, leaving 13 bases between the germline ends. CDR3 DNA sequence: TGTGCCAGCAGTGAACAATTGGGGGGTGAAGAGACCCAGTACTTC. The encoded protein is CASSEQLGGEETQYF.

The V gene is TRBV30, the J gene TRBJ1-1; D remains ambiguous. CDR1 and CDR2 (germline): GTSNPN, SVGIG (reference sequence). The CDR3 length is 11 residues. Trimming removed 6 bases at V and 4 bases at J, with 9 bases between. CDR3 amino acids: CACAGLTEAFF. As DNA, the CDR3 is TGTGCCTGCGCTGGACTCACTGAAGCTTTCTTT.

The V call is TRBV5-1, the J call TRBJ2-3; no definite D call. V lost 1 base and J 2 bases, leaving 8 bases between the germline ends. Looked up from germline, CDR1 is SGHRS and CDR2 is YFSETQ. CDR3 length: 14 amino acids. CDR3 sequence reads: CASSLSAPTDTQYF. The CDR3 nucleotides read TGCGCCAGCAGCTTGTCGGCCCCCACAGATACGCAGTATTTT.

Only one count was recorded for this clone. V is TRBV7-5 and J is TRBJ2-7; the table calls TRBD1, which could not be checked here. TRBV7-5 is a known pseudogene. The CDR3 loop spans 15 amino acids. Here the CDR3 DNA reads TGTGCCAGAAGCTTACCGGACAGGCGCTCCTACGAGCAGTACGTC. Residues: CARSLPDRRSYEQYV.

The rearrangement uses TRBV6-1 and TRBJ1-6; D gene unclear. The CDR3 runs to 9 residues. V lost 7 bases and J 13 bases, leaving 5 bases between the germline ends. Looked up from germline, CDR1 is MNHNS and CDR2 is SASEGT. The CDR3: CASMWPLHF. The DNA of the CDR3 is TGTGCCAGCATGTGGCCCCTCCACTTT.

The V gene is TRBV9, the J gene TRBJ1-2; weak D call: TRBD1 (5 bases). The germline V gene encodes CDR1 SGDLS and CDR2 YYNGEE. The CDR3 is 14 amino acids. V lost 0 bases to trimming and J lost 3 bases, with 9 bases between them. The CDR3 sequence: CASSVGGGDYGYTF. CDR3 coding DNA: TGTGCCAGCAGCGTAGGGGGGGGAGACTATGGCTACACCTTC.

V gene TRBV23-1 combines with J gene TRBJ2-5; 9 bases line up with TRBD1. TRBV23-1 is reported as an ORF; its role is uncertain. V shed 5 bases and J 3 bases; nucleotides not matched to a gene: 13. The CDR3 runs 17 residues. This CDR3 is CASSEKDWDREKETQYF. Here the CDR3 DNA reads TGCGCCAGCAGTGAAAAGGACTGGGACAGGGAGAAAGAGACCCAGTACTTC.

J is TRBJ1-1 and V is TRBV9; 7 positions match TRBD1. Losses at the gene ends were 6 bases for V and 5 bases for J; bases not matched to a gene: 13. The V gene's germline CDR1 is SGDLS and CDR2 YYNGEE. The CDR3 loop spans 15 amino acids. CDR3 sequence (DNA): TGTGCCAGCAACAGAGATCCAGGGGGAGGGACTGAAGCTTTCTTT. Translated: CASNRDPGGGTEAFF.